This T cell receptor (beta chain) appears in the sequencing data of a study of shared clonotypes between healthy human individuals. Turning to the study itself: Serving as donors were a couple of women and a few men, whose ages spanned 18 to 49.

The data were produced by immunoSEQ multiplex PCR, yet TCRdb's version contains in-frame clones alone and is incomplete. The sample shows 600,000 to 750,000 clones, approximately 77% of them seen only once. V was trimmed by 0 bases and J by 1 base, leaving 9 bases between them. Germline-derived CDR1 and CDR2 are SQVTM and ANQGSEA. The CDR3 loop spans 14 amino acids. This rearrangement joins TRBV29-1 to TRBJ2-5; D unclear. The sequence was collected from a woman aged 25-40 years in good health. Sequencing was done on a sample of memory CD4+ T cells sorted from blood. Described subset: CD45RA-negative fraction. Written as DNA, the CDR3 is TGCAGCGTTGAAGATCCATGGTCCCAAGAGACCCAGTACTTC. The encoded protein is CSVEDPWSQETQYF. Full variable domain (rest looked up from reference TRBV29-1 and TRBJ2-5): SAVISQKPSRDICQRGTSLTIQCQVDSQVTMMFWYRQQPGQSLTLIATANQGSEATYESGFVIDKFPISRPNLTFSTLTVSNMSPEDSSIYLCSVEDPWSQETQYFGPGTRLLVL.